The 30 T cell receptor beta chains below come from one sample, sequenced in a study of T cell changes during pregnancy in multiple sclerosis. TCRdb's table, derived via immunoSEQ multiplex PCR, lists solely in-frame clones and lacks some. Among over 55,000 clones listed, about nine tenths were seen once. This sample comprised peripheral blood, obtained in the first trimester of pregnancy. The origin of the receptors is a female donor with multiple sclerosis, enrolled in a pregnancy study.

J is TRBJ1-2 and V is TRBV4-3; 8 bases are a match to TRBD1. After removal of 0 bases from V and 5 bases from J, the junction contained 5 bases not matched to a gene. This CDR3 contains 15 residues. Germline V CDR1 and CDR2: LGHNA, YSLEER. The CDR3 is CASSQDHRGSYGYTF. CDR3 nucleotides: TGCGCCAGCAGCCAAGACCACAGGGGGAGTTATGGCTACACCTTC.

The gene calls are TRBV7-2 and TRBJ2-7; 13 bases align to TRBD2. J gave up 4 bases and V 0 bases, and 6 bases lay outside the gene matches. CDR3 size: 17 residues. Germline V gives CDR1 SGHTA, CDR2 FQGNSA. The DNA of the CDR3 is TGTGCCAGCAGCTTAGCCAGACTAGCGGGAGGAAAGTACGAGCAGTACTTC. Protein sequence: CASSLARLAGGKYEQYF. The variable domain in full, completed from reference TRBV7-2 and TRBJ2-7, reads GAGVSQSPSNKVTEKGKDVELRCDPISGHTALYWYRQSLGQGLEFLIYFQGNSAPDKSGLPSDRFSAERTGGSVSTLTIQRTQQEDSAVYLCASSLARLAGGKYEQYFGPGTRLTVT.

This chain uses TRBV4-3 with TRBJ1-3; 8 bases line up with TRBD1. Germline CDR1 reads LGHNA; CDR2 reads YSLEER. The V segment lost 3 bases and the J segment 0 bases; nucleotides outside the gene matches: 7. This CDR3 has 17 residues. The CDR3 protein is CASSHADRGLSGNTIYF. Written as DNA, the CDR3 is TGCGCCAGCAGCCATGCTGACAGGGGCCTCTCTGGAAACACCATATATTTT.

This chain uses TRBV30 with TRBJ1-2; D gene ambiguous. The V gene's germline CDR1 is GTSNPN and CDR2 SVGIG (reference sequence). The CDR3 has 13 residues. With 0 bases removed from V and 4 bases from J, the gap between germline ends came to 9 bases. The chain's CDR3 is CAWSVWQSYGYTF. In DNA, the CDR3 is TGTGCCTGGAGTGTTTGGCAGTCCTATGGCTACACCTTC.

The chain combines TRBV7-7 with TRBJ2-2; TRBD1 aligns across 7 bases. Germline CDR1 is SSHAT and CDR2 is FNYEAQ (reference sequence). The CDR3 covers 19 residues. J gave up 4 bases and V 1 base, and 15 bases lay outside the gene matches. The CDR3 reads CASSLDLTGTVPTTGELFF. Written as DNA, the CDR3 is TGTGCCAGCAGCTTAGATCTTACGGGGACAGTCCCAACCACCGGGGAGCTGTTTTTT.

The chain recombines TRBV7-2 with TRBJ1-2; 11 bases fit TRBD1. CDR1 and CDR2 (germline): SGHTA, FQGNSA. V lost 5 bases to trimming and J lost 4 bases; unmatched junction nucleotides: 6. CDR3 length: 15 residues. The CDR3, as DNA: TGTGCCAGCAGCCCCCGGACAGGGGGCGTCTATGGCTACACCTTC. Protein: CASSPRTGGVYGYTF.

DNA of the CDR3: TGTGCCAGCGTACGGTCCCAAGGGGGCGGCACTGAAGCTTTCTTT. It specifies CASVRSQGGGTEAFF. The rearrangement uses TRBV2 and TRBJ1-1, with 7 bases that match TRBD1. The CDR3 loop spans 15 amino acids. Germline CDR1 reads SNHLY; CDR2 reads FYNNEI. After removal of 8 bases from V and 4 bases from J, the junction contained 13 bases not matched to a gene.

The genes are TRBV6-1 and TRBJ2-7; D remains ambiguous. From germline, CDR1 is MNHNS and CDR2 SASEGT. CDR3 length: 14 amino acids. Trimming stripped 6 bases from V and 4 bases from J, with 16 bases between. CDR3 sequence: CASSQRQLPYEQYF. The CDR3 DNA reads as TGTGCCAGCAGCCAGAGGCAACTTCCTTACGAGCAGTACTTC.

The chain uses TRBV18 and TRBJ2-7, with D perhaps TRBD1 (5 bases). CDR1 and CDR2 from the germline V gene are KGHSH and LQKENI. The ends were cut back, 3 bases at V and 4 bases at J, with 16 bases in the middle. This CDR3 has 15 residues. This CDR3 reads CASSPALPQGYEQYF. The CDR3 nucleotides read TGTGCCAGCTCACCCGCTCTCCCTCAGGGTTACGAGCAGTACTTC.

This clone was detected only once. The genes are TRBV15 and TRBJ2-1; TRBD2 matches at 9 bases. V dropped 1 base and J dropped 0; count of bases not matched to a gene: 7. Germline values: CDR1 LNHNV, CDR2 YYDKDF (reference sequence). The CDR3 consists of 18 residues. The chain's CDR3 is CATSRVTGGRVSYNEQFF. CDR3 DNA sequence: TGTGCCACCAGCAGAGTAACCGGCGGGAGGGTCTCCTACAATGAGCAGTTCTTC.

The chain couples TRBV18 to TRBJ2-7; the match to TRBD2 covers 9 bases. V lost 0 bases, J lost 2 bases, and 5 bases stayed unmatched. The CDR3 loop spans 16 amino acids. Germline V lookup: CDR1 KGHSH, CDR2 LQKENI. The DNA for the CDR3 is TGTGCCAGCTCACCACCGACGGCGGGGGGGACCTACGAGCAGTACTTC. It codes for CASSPPTAGGTYEQYF.

This clone is a singleton in its sample. The V call is TRBV5-1, the J call TRBJ1-1, with D possibly TRBD1 on 5 matching bases. From germline, CDR1 is SGHRS and CDR2 YFSETQ. The CDR3 is 15 residues long. The V gene lost 4 bases and the J gene lost 0 bases, with 13 bases spanning the gap. This chain's CDR3 is CASSGAGRLNTEAFF. The CDR3 DNA is TGCGCCAGCAGCGGGGCGGGACGGCTGAACACTGAAGCTTTCTTT.

The CDR3 DNA reads as TGTGCCTGGAGTGTACAGGGGGGACGAGGCTACACCTTC. Translated: CAWSVQGGRGYTF. The chain combines TRBV30 with TRBJ1-2; 8 bases are shared with TRBD1. Per the germline V gene, CDR1 is GTSNPN and CDR2 is SVGIG (reference sequence). The junction had 5 bases not matched to a gene; V was cut back by 0 bases and J by 8 bases. CDR3 size: 13 residues.

This chain links TRBV6-1 with TRBJ2-5; D gene uncertain. V lost 1 base and J lost 2, with 11 bases in between. The CDR3 loop spans 15 amino acids. Per germline, CDR1 MNHNS and CDR2 SASEGT. The CDR3 protein is CASSEGAIPQETQYF. Here the CDR3 DNA reads TGTGCCAGCAGTGAAGGGGCGATCCCACAAGAGACCCAGTACTTC.

The chain combines TRBV6-5 with TRBJ2-1; the match to TRBD1 covers 11 bases. The CDR3 has 16 amino acids. Germline lookup yields CDR1 MNHEY and CDR2 SVGAGI. With 4 bases clipped from V and 7 bases from J, the junction kept 9 bases outside the gene matches. CDR3 residues: CASSFHGTGGKNEQFF. In nucleotides, the CDR3 is TGTGCCAGCAGTTTTCACGGGACAGGGGGTAAAAATGAGCAGTTCTTC.

The rearrangement links TRBV7-2 to TRBJ2-4, with D perhaps TRBD2 (6 bases). The V end lost 5 bases, the J end lost 3 bases, and 14 bases lay between the germline ends. Germline CDR1 is SGHTA and CDR2 is FQGNSA. The CDR3 contains 15 residues. The DNA of the CDR3 is TGTGCCAGCAGCCAGGAGACTAGACTCAAAAACATTCAGTACTTC. Encoded protein: CASSQETRLKNIQYF.

This clone appeared once. CDR3: CASSGGENTEAFF. CDR3 nucleotides: TGTGCCAGCAGTGGGGGGGAGAACACTGAAGCTTTCTTT. The chain links TRBV2 to TRBJ1-1; tentative D call: TRBD1 (5 bases). V was shortened by 4 bases and J by 1 base, with 7 bases between the two germline ends. Germline V gene sequence: CDR1 SNHLY, CDR2 FYNNEI. The CDR3 is made up of 13 amino acids.

The chain links TRBV29-1 to TRBJ2-1; possibly TRBD2 for D (6 bases). This CDR3 spans 15 amino acids. V shed 4 bases and J shed 8 bases, with 21 bases lying between them. Germline CDR1 SQVTM, CDR2 ANQGSEA. In DNA form, the CDR3 reads TGCAGCGTTGGGGTATCGGGACTCCTAAGCCATGAGCAGTTCTTC. This sequence encodes CSVGVSGLLSHEQFF.

The sample holds one count of this clone. The chain carries TRBV6-1 and TRBJ2-7; 13 positions agree with TRBD2. The CDR3 has 14 amino acids. Trimming took 6 bases from V and 5 from J; bases not matched to a gene: 4. Germline CDR1 is MNHNS and CDR2 is SASEGT. CDR3 nucleotides: TGTGCCAGCAGACGACTAGCGGGAGGCAACGAGCAGTACTTC. Its translation: CASRRLAGGNEQYF.

The rearrangement uses TRBV6-5 and TRBJ1-2, with D tentatively TRBD1 (5 bases). The CDR3 is made up of 14 amino acids. Germline V gene lookup returns CDR1 MNHEY and CDR2 SVGAGI. V lost 6 bases and J lost 4, with 15 bases in between. CDR3 residues: CASRTGGGGYGYTF. The CDR3 region has the DNA TGTGCCAGCAGGACGGGGGGGGGAGGCTATGGCTACACCTTC.

The gene calls are TRBV10-3 and TRBJ2-3; 12 bases are a match to TRBD1. Germline V gene lookup returns CDR1 ENHRY and CDR2 SYGVKD. The trim removed 5 bases at V and 6 bases at J, leaving 6 bases unmatched. The CDR3 extends over 15 amino acids. The DNA for the CDR3 is TGTGCCATCAGTCCGGGACAGGGGGCAAGTGATACGCAGTATTTT. This codes for CAISPGQGASDTQYF.

The chain carries TRBV19 and TRBJ1-2, with 7 positions matching TRBD1. Trimming at V came to 4 bases and at J to 5 bases, leaving 4 bases not matched to a gene. CDR1 is LNHDA, CDR2 SQIVND, per germline (reference sequence). The length of the CDR3 is 13 residues. The CDR3 is CASSKGAGYGYTF. DNA of the CDR3: TGTGCCAGTAGTAAGGGGGCTGGGTATGGCTACACCTTC.

The V call is TRBV9, the J call TRBJ2-7; 7 bases line up with TRBD1. The J segment lost 1 base and the V segment lost 3 bases, leaving 4 bases of the junction unmatched. Germline V gene data show CDR1 as SGDLS and CDR2 as YYNGEE. This CDR3 is 14 amino acids long. CDR3 protein: CASSGLQGSYEQYF. The CDR3 region has the DNA TGTGCCAGCAGCGGCCTACAGGGGTCCTACGAGCAGTACTTC.

CDR3 DNA sequence: TGCGCCAGCAGCTTGGAGGGGGCGGAAGGCTACACCTTC. As protein: CASSLEGAEGYTF. The rearrangement uses TRBV5-1 and TRBJ1-2; 7 bases match TRBD1. CDR3 length equals 13 residues. J was trimmed by 8 bases and V by 0 bases; bases with no gene match: 4. Germline CDR1 is SGHRS and CDR2 is YFSETQ.

The chain carries TRBV5-3 and TRBJ1-1, with 8 bases fitting TRBD1. TRBV5-3 is reported as an ORF; its role is uncertain. V was pared by 4 bases and J by 0 bases, with 8 bases of the junction left unmatched. The CDR3 length is 16 residues. The CDR3 DNA sequence: TGTGCCAGAAGCCACATGACAGGGGAAATGAACACTGAAGCTTTCTTT. This encodes CARSHMTGEMNTEAFF.

The V gene is TRBV4-1, the J gene TRBJ2-7, with D possibly TRBD1 on 6 matching bases. The CDR3 is made up of 15 amino acids. The V end lost 2 bases, the J end lost 2 bases, and 13 bases lay between the germline ends. The germline gives CDR1 MGHRA, CDR2 YSYEKL. CDR3 residues: CASSQPTGKTYEQYF. The DNA of the CDR3 is TGCGCCAGCAGCCAACCGACAGGCAAGACCTACGAGCAGTACTTC.

V usage is TRBV11-1 and J usage is TRBJ1-1, with no clear D. The length of the CDR3 is 13 residues. Germline V gene data show CDR1 as SGHAT and CDR2 as FQDESV (reference sequence). Trimming removed 5 bases at V and 2 bases at J, with 9 bases between. The CDR3 spells CASSPKFNTEAFF. The CDR3 region has the DNA TGTGCCAGCAGCCCCAAATTTAACACTGAAGCTTTCTTT.

CDR3 sequence (DNA): TGTGCCAGCAGGGACAGCCAGAACACTGAAGCTTTCTTT. It codes for CASRDSQNTEAFF. The chain is built from TRBV6-1 and TRBJ1-1; tentative D call: TRBD1 (6 bases). Germline values: CDR1 MNHNS, CDR2 SASEGT. Trimming pared 6 bases from V and 1 base from J, leaving 9 bases between. CDR3 length equals 13 residues.

The sample holds one count of this clone. The chain uses TRBV5-6 and TRBJ2-7; possibly TRBD2 for D (6 bases). Germline V gene sequence: CDR1 SGHDT, CDR2 YYEEEE. V lost 0 bases to trimming and J lost 0 bases, with 10 bases between them. This CDR3 is built from 15 residues. The CDR3 spells CASSLAAGGSYEQYF. In nucleotides, the CDR3 is TGTGCCAGCAGCTTGGCGGCCGGGGGCTCCTACGAGCAGTACTTC. Full variable domain (rest looked up from reference TRBV5-6 and TRBJ2-7): DAGVTQSPTHLIKTRGQQVTLRCSPKSGHDTVSWYQQALGQGPQFIFQYYEEEERQRGNFPDRFSGHQFPNYSSELNVNALLLGDSALYLCASSLAAGGSYEQYFGPGTRLTVT.

This clone was recorded only once. This sequence joins TRBV7-2 and TRBJ1-4, with unresolved D. CDR1 SGHTA and CDR2 FQGNSA come from the germline V gene. The CDR3 is 14 residues long. V was pared by 1 base and J by 4 bases, with 7 bases between. DNA of the CDR3: TGTGCCAGCAGCTTAGAGAGACTTAATGAAAAACTGTTTTTT. The encoded protein is CASSLERLNEKLFF.